The present entry profiles one TCR beta chain with its context. Antigen: not known. V shed 5 bases, J shed 6 bases, and the junction held 7 bases outside the gene matches. This CDR3 comprises 15 residues. Per the germline V gene, CDR1 is MNHEY and CDR2 is SVGAGI. Treatment: roughly 20 received Ad26.COV2.S at low or high dose, single or two shots; roughly five received placebo; per-sample allocation not given. The samples date from day 63 after the first vaccine or placebo injection. Profiled with immunoSEQ multiplex PCR; TCRdb holds only in-frame clones, not every one. The sample lists 510,000 or so clones, roughly nine tenths occurring once. This entry belongs to a study of Ad26.COV2.S vaccination and SARS-CoV-2 variants. Overall study findings and caveats: Breadth measured for non-spike TCRs was similar across vaccine and placebo recipients.

The rearrangement uses TRBV6-5 and TRBJ2-1; 10 bases match TRBD2. This sequence originates from a person aged 18-65 years who received the Ad26.COV2.S COVID-19 vaccine or a placebo. This sample comprised peripheral blood, obtained in a trial of Ad26.COV2.S vaccine versus placebo. CDR3 region: CASSQKASGSNEQFF. Written as DNA, the CDR3 is TGTGCCAGCAGTCAGAAGGCTAGCGGGAGCAATGAGCAGTTCTTC.